Following are 16 T cell receptor delta chains from one sample sequenced in a study of in vitro expanded adult blood gammadelta T cells. These receptors are not linked to any known antigen. As to treatment: AbnobaViscum Pini, a non-fermented European mistletoe (Viscum album, pine host) extract drug, roughly 1,000 ug/mL. After expansion, live CD3+ TCRgammadelta+ Vgamma9+ Vdelta2+ T cells were FACS-sorted. AbnobaViscum P at about 1,000 ug/mL was applied to PBMC for one day, followed by three washes. Expansion lasted about 15 days, and IL-2 was replenished every 3 to 4 days. TCRdb re-processed the 5' RACE reads via CATT. The sample records approximately 400 delta-chain clones, approximately 50% being singletons. The material sequenced was gamma-delta T cells from peripheral blood expanded in culture, taken from an in vitro culture stimulated with Abnoba P. The receptor source for this set is an adult in good health.

Concerning this clone itself: A much larger clone lies a single base off, so this may be a read error. Other DNA sequences in this specimen translate into the identical CDR3. The V call is TRDV2, the J call TRDJ1; D possibly matches TRDD1 or TRDD3 (6 bases each). The CDR3 is 18 amino acids. Germline CDR1 reads GEAIGNYY; CDR2 reads EKD. CDR3 in DNA: TGTGCCTGTGACACCGTTTTGGGGGCTAATAGTTACACTGATAAACTCATCTTT. Its protein is CACDTVLGANSYTDKLIF.

This clone was observed once. A much larger clone differs by one base, so this may be a read error. Other DNA sequences in this sample translate to the same CDR3. The rearrangement joins TRDV2 to TRDJ1, with 10 bases identical to TRDD3. V shed 3 bases, J shed 5 bases, and the junction held 8 bases outside the gene matches. The germline V gene encodes CDR1 GEAIGNYY and CDR2 EKD. The CDR3 loop spans 15 amino acids. In nucleotides, the CDR3 is TGTGCCTGTGACGGACTGGGGGATGGAACTGATAAACTCATCTTT. Translation: CACDGLGDGTDKLIF.

This clone was counted between two and nine times. A much bigger clone sits one base away, suggesting this may be a read error. The chain has TRDV2 and TRDJ1, with 10 bases that match TRDD3. The CDR3 is 18 residues long. From germline, CDR1 is GEAIGNYY and CDR2 EKD. CDR3 sequence (DNA): TGTGCCAGTGACGGGCTGGGGGATAAAGCAACGCGGACCGATAAACTCATCTTT. Protein sequence: CASDGLGDKATRTDKLIF.

About this clone: Being one base from a much bigger clone, this may be a read error. Other nucleotide sequences in the sample specify the same CDR3. V usage is TRDV2 and J usage is TRDJ1, with 7 bases lining up with TRDD3. From germline, CDR1 is GEAIGNYY and CDR2 EKD. The CDR3 runs to 16 residues. CDR3 loop: CACDGLLGTYTDKLIF. The DNA for the CDR3 is TGTGCCTGTGACGGTCTACTGGGGACGTACACTGATAAACTCATCTTT.

The V gene is uncalled and the J gene is TRDJ1; the table's D call of TRDD3 was not tested on the DNA. The CDR3 has 28 residues. CDR3 region: CSGINAEYMGVFHCAFLQIGTALDKLIF. Here the CDR3 DNA reads TGCAGTGGTATCAACGCAGAGTACATGGGGGTGTTTCATTGTGCCTTCCTACAGATAGGTACTGCCCTCGATAAACTCATCTTT.

Concerning this clone itself: A read error likely explains why the TCRdb protein, taken from a much larger clone, differs from this DNA's translation at residue 3; the protein shown is translated from the DNA. CDR3 coding DNA: TGTGCCGGTGACACCGTCTGGGATACTGGGGCCGATAAACTCATCTTT. Protein: CAGDTVWDTGADKLIF. The V and J genes are TRDV2 and TRDJ1; 7 nucleotides match TRDD3. The length of the CDR3 is 16 residues. Per the germline V gene, CDR1 is GEAIGNYY and CDR2 is EKD.

Remarks on this clone: This sequence is one base from a far larger clone and is likely a read error. Other DNA sequences in this sample translate to the same CDR3. The V and J genes are TRDV2 and TRDJ1, with D possibly matching TRDD2 (6 bases). V lost 1 base and J 0 bases, leaving 26 bases between the germline ends. The germline V gene encodes CDR1 GEAIGNYY and CDR2 EKD. This CDR3 is 20 amino acids long. CDR3 residues: CACDTVRVLHAGPDTDKLIF. CDR3 DNA sequence: TGTGCCTGTGACACTGTTCGTGTCCTACACGCCGGGCCCGACACCGATAAACTCATCTTT.

This clone came up a few times. The protein held in TCRdb is that of a much larger clone and does not match this DNA's translation at residue 16, likely because of a read error; the protein shown is translated from the DNA. This sequence joins TRDV2 and TRDJ1, with TRDD3 matching 8 bases. The germline gives CDR1 GEAIGNYY, CDR2 EKD. There are 18 residues in the CDR3. This CDR3 is CACDSVRGIGKYTDKRIF. Written as DNA, the CDR3 is TGTGCCTGTGACTCCGTAAGGGGGATAGGAAAGTACACCGATAAACGCATCTTT.

Comment on this clone: TCRdb pairs this DNA with a much larger clone's protein that differs at residue 11, likely a read error; the protein shown was translated from the DNA. J is TRDJ1 and V is TRDV2; 8 positions agree with TRDD3. This CDR3 spans 15 amino acids. V lost 3 bases and J lost 7; bases outside the gene matches: 12. Germline loops: CDR1 GEAIGNYY, CDR2 EKD. The CDR3: CACDGPLGAQGKLIF. The CDR3 DNA is TGTGCCTGTGACGGACCACTGGGGGCCCAGGGTAAACTCATCTTT.

On this clone itself: TCRdb's entry gives the protein of a much larger clone, which mismatches this DNA's translation at residue 10, likely from a read error; the protein reported here is translated from the DNA. The CDR3 DNA reads TGTGCCTGTGACACCGTACTGGGGGATGCCCGCGCGACCGATAAACTCATCTTT. It translates to CACDTVLGDARATDKLIF. The chain joins TRDV2 to TRDJ1, with 10 nucleotides matching TRDD3. This CDR3 is 18 amino acids long. Germline trimming cut 0 bases from V and 2 bases from J; bases unmatched to any gene: 11. Germline V gene lookup returns CDR1 GEAIGNYY and CDR2 EKD.

With respect to this clone: This could be a read error, since a much larger clone is one nucleotide away. Other DNA sequences within the sample encode an identical CDR3. The V gene is TRDV2, the J gene TRDJ1; 13 bases align to TRDD3. CDR3 size: 18 residues. The V segment lost 0 bases and the J segment 5 bases; nucleotides outside the gene matches: 11. Germline CDR1 GEAIGNYY, CDR2 EKD. CDR3 region: CACDTLLGDTRLSDKLIF. CDR3 sequence (DNA): TGTGCCTGTGACACCCTACTGGGGGATACGCGTCTTTCTGATAAACTCATCTTT.

With respect to this clone: It differs at one base from a far larger clone, so likely a read error. The chain joins TRDV2 to TRDJ1; 13 positions agree with TRDD3. Per germline, CDR1 GEAIGNYY and CDR2 EKD. V lost 0 bases, J lost 1 base, and 16 bases stayed unmatched. This CDR3 region has 21 residues. The CDR3 DNA reads as TGTGCCTGTGACACCCTCGTACTGGGGGATACGAGCATAAGGGGCACCGATAAACTCATCTTT. As protein: CACDTLVLGDTSIRGTDKLIF.

As regards this clone: A far bigger clonotype differs at one base, so this is likely a read error. The J gene is TRDJ1, the V gene TRDV1; 12 bases fit TRDD3. V trimming: 6 bases; J trimming: 0 bases; junction bases outside the gene matches: 8. The germline V gene has CDR1 TSWWSYY and CDR2 QGS. The CDR3 is made up of 17 amino acids. The CDR3 region is CALGDTGGYRNTDKLIF. Written as DNA, the CDR3 is TGTGCTCTTGGTGATACTGGGGGATACAGGAACACCGATAAACTCATCTTT.

In the case of this clone: The translation of this DNA and the TCRdb protein of a much larger clone differ at residue 12, probably owing to a read error; the protein shown here is translated from the DNA. The chain uses TRDV2 and TRDJ1; 8 bases map to TRDD3. The junction had 14 bases not matched to a gene; V was cut back by 3 bases and J by 0 bases. Per germline, CDR1 GEAIGNYY and CDR2 EKD. This CDR3 is 18 amino acids long. The CDR3 nucleotides are TGTGCCTGTGACTCCGTAAGGGGGATAGGAAAGGACACCGATAAACTCATCTTT. Its translation is CACDSVRGIGKDTDKLIF.

In regard to this clone: A much larger clone sits a single nucleotide away, making a read error possible. This CDR3 is also generated by other DNA sequences in the sample. The chain joins TRDV2 to TRDJ1; D is possibly TRDD3 (6 bases). Trimming took off 3 bases at V and 6 bases at J, with 25 bases between the two ends. The CDR3 totals 17 residues. Germline V lookup: CDR1 GEAIGNYY, CDR2 EKD. The CDR3 protein is CACDRLGADGGGYKLIF. DNA for the CDR3: TGTGCCTGTGACCGACTTGGGGCCGACGGGGGAGGATATAAACTCATCTTT.

Regarding this clone: TCRdb's protein for this DNA is that of a much larger clone and differs from the translation at residue 16, likely a read error; the protein shown is the DNA translation. The genes are TRDV2 and TRDJ1; TRDD3 matches 8 bases. Germline V lookup: CDR1 GEAIGNYY, CDR2 EKD. This CDR3 region has 18 residues. The DNA for the CDR3 is TGTGCCTGTGACTCCGTAAGGGGGATAGGAAAGTACACCGATAAAATCATCTTT. It specifies CACDSVRGIGKYTDKIIF.